This T cell receptor (beta chain) appears in the sequencing data of a study of cytomegalovirus exposure and HLA in healthy donors. Study-wide points: Reports credit the classifier with highly specific, highly sensitive diagnosis of cytomegalovirus status. TCR clusters originating in the first cohort tended to co-occur in the roughly 120 validation repertoires, according to a later analysis.

The length of the CDR3 is 17 residues. V lost 4 bases, J lost 6 bases, and 12 bases stayed unmatched. CDR1 is SGHNT, CDR2 YENEEA, per germline. In regard to this clone: The antigen remains undetermined.

The assay was immunoSEQ multiplex PCR, and TCRdb's table has in-frame clones only and misses some. The profile shows roughly 250,000 clones, 86% of them singletons. This chain uses TRBV11-3 with TRBJ2-1, with 10 positions matching TRBD1. Sequenced: PBMCs. The source is a woman in her twenties or thirties in good health and CMV-seropositive. This CDR3 reads CASSSQLRTGGFNEQFF. The CDR3 nucleotides read TGTGCCAGCAGCTCACAATTACGGACAGGGGGTTTCAATGAGCAGTTCTTC.